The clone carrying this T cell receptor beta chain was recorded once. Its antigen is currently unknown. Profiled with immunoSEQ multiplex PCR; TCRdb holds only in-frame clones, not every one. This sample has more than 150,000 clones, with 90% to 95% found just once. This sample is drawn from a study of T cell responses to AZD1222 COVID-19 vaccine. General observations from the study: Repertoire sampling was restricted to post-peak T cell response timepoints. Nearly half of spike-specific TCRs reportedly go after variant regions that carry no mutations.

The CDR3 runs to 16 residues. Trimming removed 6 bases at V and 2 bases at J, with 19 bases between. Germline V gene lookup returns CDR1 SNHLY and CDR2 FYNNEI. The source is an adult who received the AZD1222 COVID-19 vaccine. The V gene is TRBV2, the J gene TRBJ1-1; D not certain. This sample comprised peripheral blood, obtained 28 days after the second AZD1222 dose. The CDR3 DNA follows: TGTGCCAGCAGACCCTCAATAGGAGGGTTTAACACTGAAGCTTTCTTT. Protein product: CASRPSIGGFNTEAFF.